These 7 T cell receptor beta chains share one sample of origin, sequenced in a study of early T cells in non-severe SARS-CoV-2 infection. A single record per CDR3 protein comes from TCRdb applying MiXCR to the 5' RACE reads. The sample has some 90,000 distinct CDR3 sequences; about 15% are singletons. The source material was whole blood. The receptors here all came from an adult who was a healthcare worker with PCR-confirmed SARS-CoV-2 infection or an uninfected control (not recorded which).

The chain combines TRBV20-1 with TRBJ2-7; D remains ambiguous. Looked up from germline, CDR1 is DFQATT and CDR2 is SNEGSKA (reference sequence). Trimming pared 5 bases from V and 7 bases from J, leaving 12 bases between. The CDR3 loop spans 11 amino acids. CDR3 amino acids: CSAADSREQYF. The CDR3 nucleotides read TGCAGTGCTGCTGACTCTAGAGAGCAGTACTTC.

The rearrangement uses TRBV7-9 and TRBJ1-2; 8 bases are a match to TRBD1. The trim removed 5 bases at V and 5 bases at J, leaving 10 bases unmatched. The CDR3 length is 15 residues. Per the germline V gene, CDR1 is SEHNR and CDR2 is FQNEAQ (reference sequence). The CDR3 coding sequence is TGTGCCAGCAGCCAGACGAGGACAGGGACATATGGCTACACCTTC. This encodes CASSQTRTGTYGYTF. Drawing the rest from reference TRBV7-9 and TRBJ1-2, the complete variable domain is DTGVSQNPRHKITKRGQNVTFRCDPISEHNRLYWYRQTLGQGPEFLTYFQNEAQLEKSRLLSDRFSAERPKGSFSTLEIQRTEQGDSAMYLCASSQTRTGTYGYTFGSGTRLTVV.

This clonotype showed up many times. The chain combines TRBV28 with TRBJ1-1; D perhaps matches TRBD1 (5 bases). Germline CDR1 is MDHEN and CDR2 is SYDVKM. V lost 3 bases, J lost 10 bases, and 21 bases lay in between. The length of the CDR3 is 15 residues. CDR3 amino acids: CASSFPEGEPRGAFF. The CDR3 nucleotides are TGTGCCAGCAGTTTCCCAGAAGGGGAGCCCCGGGGAGCTTTCTTT.

The chain employs TRBV28 and TRBJ2-7; D possibly matches TRBD1 or TRBD2 (5 bases each). The CDR3 is made up of 13 amino acids. Germline loops: CDR1 MDHEN, CDR2 SYDVKM. Trimming removed 11 bases from V and 0 bases from J, with 14 bases in between. The CDR3, as DNA: TGTGCCGGAGGCTCAGGGAGCTCCTACGAGCAGTACTTC. This encodes CAGGSGSSYEQYF.

The J gene is TRBJ2-1, the V gene TRBV12-3 or TRBV12-4, with 9 nucleotides matching TRBD2. V lost 1 base and J lost 5; bases outside the gene matches: 3. This CDR3 region has 15 residues. CDR3 DNA: TGTGCCAGCAGTTTAGTAGCGGGAGTACACAATGAGCAGTTCTTC. Encoded protein: CASSLVAGVHNEQFF.

This clonotype was recorded a few times. The CDR3 region has the DNA TGTGCCAGCAGTACCGGGACAGGGTTAATACATACGCAGTATTTT. This gives the protein CASSTGTGLIHTQYF. The genes are TRBV2 and TRBJ2-3, with TRBD1 identical over 9 bases. The length of the CDR3 is 15 residues. Germline CDR1 is SNHLY and CDR2 is FYNNEI. Losses at the gene ends were 5 bases for V and 7 bases for J; bases not matched to a gene: 10.

This clonotype was detected many times. The V call is TRBV7-8, the J call TRBJ2-7; no clear D gene. The CDR3 spans 12 residues. Trimming stripped 1 base from V and 1 base from J, with 2 bases between. Per germline, CDR1 SGHVS and CDR2 FQNEAQ. The CDR3 reads CASSLGSYEQYF. DNA for the CDR3: TGTGCCAGCAGCTTAGGGTCCTACGAGCAGTACTTC.